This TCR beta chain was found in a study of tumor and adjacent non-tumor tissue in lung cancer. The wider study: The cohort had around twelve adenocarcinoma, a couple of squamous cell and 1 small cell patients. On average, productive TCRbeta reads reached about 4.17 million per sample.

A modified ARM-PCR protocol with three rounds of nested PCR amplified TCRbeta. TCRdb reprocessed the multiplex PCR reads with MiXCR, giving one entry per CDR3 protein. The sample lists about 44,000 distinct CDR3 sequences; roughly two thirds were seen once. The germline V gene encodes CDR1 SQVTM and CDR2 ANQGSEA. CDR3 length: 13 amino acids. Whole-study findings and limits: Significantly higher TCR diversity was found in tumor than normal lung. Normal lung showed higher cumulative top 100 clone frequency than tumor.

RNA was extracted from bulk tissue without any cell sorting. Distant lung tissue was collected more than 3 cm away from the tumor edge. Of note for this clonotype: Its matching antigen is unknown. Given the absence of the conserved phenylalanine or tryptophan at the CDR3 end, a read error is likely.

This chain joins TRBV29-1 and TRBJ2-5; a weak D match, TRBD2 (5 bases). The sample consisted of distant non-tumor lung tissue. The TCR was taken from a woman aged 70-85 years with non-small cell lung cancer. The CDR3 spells CNVDRGNGETQYL. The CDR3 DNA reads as TGCAACGTTGATCGAGGGAACGGAGAGACCCAGTACTTA.